The rows below give T cell receptor beta chains drawn from one sample of a study of cytomegalovirus exposure and HLA in healthy donors. TCRdb's table, derived via immunoSEQ multiplex PCR, lists solely in-frame clones and lacks some. This table lists over 100,000 clones. Source material: PBMCs. The receptors derive from a man aged 40-49 years in good health and CMV-seropositive. CDR3s include the opening cysteine and the closing phenylalanine or tryptophan. D genes are given only for firm matches. Only some rows state a clone size, as once, few, many or a class for expanded clones.

CASSINRGGTGELFF	TGTGCCAGTAGTATAAACAGGGGAGGCACCGGGGAGCTGTTTTTT	TRBJ2-2	-	TRBV19	-
CASSVEGRLVNEQFF	TGTGCCAGCAGCGTAGAAGGGAGGCTAGTCAATGAGCAGTTCTTC	TRBJ2-1	-	TRBV9	-
CATSGLAGADNEQFF	TGTGCCACCAGCGGTCTAGCGGGAGCCGACAATGAGCAGTTCTTC	TRBJ2-1	-	TRBV10-3	TRBD2
CASSLEYTGATDEQYF	TGTGCCAGCAGCTTGGAATACACAGGGGCTACGGACGAGCAGTACTTC	TRBJ2-7	-	TRBV5-6	TRBD1
CASSAVSDGYTF	TGTGCCAGCAGCGCGGTTTCAGATGGCTACACCTTC	TRBJ1-2	-	TRBV7-2	-
CAISNIVPPGGANVLTF	TGTGCCATCAGCAATATCGTACCCCCCGGGGGGGCCAACGTCCTGACTTTC	TRBJ2-6	-	TRBV10-3	-
CASGRLPYEQYF	TGTGCCAGCGGGAGGCTTCCCTACGAGCAGTACTTC	TRBJ2-7	-	TRBV5-8	-
CASSRTSGRYNEQFF	TGTGCCAGCAGTCGTACTAGCGGGAGGTACAATGAGCAGTTCTTC	TRBJ2-1	-	TRBV28	TRBD2
CASSLYPGTQYF	TGTGCCAGCAGCTTATACCCGGGTACGCAGTATTTT	TRBJ2-3	-	TRBV7-3	-
CASSLTAQGALNEQFF	TGTGCCAGCAGCTTAACTGCACAGGGGGCTCTCAATGAGCAGTTCTTC	TRBJ2-1	-	TRBV7-3	TRBD1
CASSLRGRGSVYEQYF	TGTGCCAGCAGTTTAAGGGGCAGGGGGTCGGTATACGAGCAGTACTTC	TRBJ2-7	-	TRBV27	TRBD1
CASSVSAGFNEKLFF	TGTGCCAGCAGTGTTTCTGCGGGATTTAATGAAAAACTGTTTTTT	TRBJ1-4	-	TRBV25-1	-
CASSPTRGLNTEAFF	TGTGCCAGCAGCCCTACCAGGGGGTTGAACACTGAAGCTTTCTTT	TRBJ1-1	-	TRBV5-4	TRBD1
CASSLNWRSYEQYF	TGTGCCAGCAGTTTAAATTGGAGATCCTACGAGCAGTACTTC	TRBJ2-7	-	TRBV27	-
CASSETRGQADTQYF	TGTGCCAGCAGTGAAACCAGGGGGCAAGCAGATACGCAGTATTTT	TRBJ2-3	-	TRBV25-1	TRBD1
CASSFFGGEQYF	TGTGCCAGCAGCTTTTTTGGAGGCGAGCAGTACTTC	TRBJ2-7	-	TRBV7-9	-
CASSFQSGANVLTF	TGTGCCAGCAGTTTCCAGTCTGGGGCCAACGTCCTGACTTTC	TRBJ2-6	-	TRBV6-4	-
CASITGAGRGYNEQFF	TGTGCCAGCATCACAGGGGCCGGACGAGGGTACAATGAGCAGTTCTTC	TRBJ2-1	-	TRBV7-8	TRBD1
CASSPPRAAGGRETQYF	TGTGCCAGCAGCCCGCCGAGGGCAGCCGGGGGTAGAGAGACCCAGTACTTC	TRBJ2-5	-	TRBV7-9	-
CASSNRGRSEKLFF	TGTGCCAGCAGTAACAGGGGCAGGAGTGAAAAACTGTTTTTT	TRBJ1-4	-	TRBV28	TRBD1
CSVLGIGLAGVNEQFF	TGCAGCGTTCTCGGGATAGGACTAGCGGGAGTCAATGAGCAGTTCTTC	TRBJ2-1	-	TRBV29-1	TRBD2
CASSLALGRTEAFF	TGTGCCAGCAGTCTAGCCCTTGGGCGCACTGAAGCTTTCTTT	TRBJ1-1	-	TRBV27	-
CASSLEPTSRLGEQYF	TGTGCCAGCAGTTTGGAACCGACTAGCCGCCTCGGCGAGCAGTACTTC	TRBJ2-7	-	TRBV28	TRBD2
CASSMSSYNSPLHF	TGTGCCAGCAGTATGAGCTCCTATAATTCACCCCTCCACTTT	TRBJ1-6	-	TRBV28	-
CASKGVGSGRNYEQYF	TGTGCCAGCAAAGGAGTCGGTAGCGGGCGAAACTACGAGCAGTACTTC	TRBJ2-7	-	TRBV21-1	-
CAWGQGDTEAFF	TGTGCCTGGGGACAGGGAGACACTGAAGCTTTCTTT	TRBJ1-1	-	TRBV30	TRBD1
CASSGRGDSLTDTQYF	TGTGCCAGCAGTGGCCGTGGGGACTCCCTCACAGATACGCAGTATTTT	TRBJ2-3	-	TRBV28	-
CASSIQDQTEAFF	TGTGCCAGTAGTATTCAGGATCAGACTGAAGCTTTCTTT	TRBJ1-1	medium-sized	TRBV19	-
CAAQQLFSGNTIYF	TGCGCCGCCCAACAGCTATTCTCTGGAAACACCATATATTTT	TRBJ1-3	-	TRBV10-2	-
CSVEGRGQPIDGYTF	TGCAGCGTTGAAGGCAGGGGGCAACCTATAGACGGCTACACCTTC	TRBJ1-2	-	TRBV29-1	TRBD1
CASSQLGLAGGNTGELFF	TGCGCCAGCAGCCAATTGGGACTAGCGGGAGGAAACACCGGGGAGCTGTTTTTT	TRBJ2-2	-	TRBV4-1	TRBD2
CASSQVGGTQYF	TGTGCCAGCAGCCAAGTCGGGGGGACGCAGTATTTT	TRBJ2-3	-	TRBV14	TRBD2
CAISELSYEQYF	TGTGCCATCAGTGAACTTTCCTACGAGCAGTACTTC	TRBJ2-7	-	TRBV10-3	-
CASSTTGMHTEAFF	TGTGCCAGCAGTACAACAGGAATGCACACTGAAGCTTTCTTT	TRBJ1-1	-	TRBV28	-
CASSLLTHTQYF	TGTGCCAGCTCACTACTAACCCATACGCAGTATTTT	TRBJ2-3	-	TRBV18	-